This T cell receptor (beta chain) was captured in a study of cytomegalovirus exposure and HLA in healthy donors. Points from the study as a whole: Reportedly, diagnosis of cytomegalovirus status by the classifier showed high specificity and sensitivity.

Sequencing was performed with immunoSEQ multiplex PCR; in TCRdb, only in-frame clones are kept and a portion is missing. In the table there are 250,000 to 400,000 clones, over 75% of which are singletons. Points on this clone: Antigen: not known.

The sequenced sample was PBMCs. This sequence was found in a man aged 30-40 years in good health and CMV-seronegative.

This CDR3 reads CAWIKAGSTYNEQFF. As DNA, the CDR3 is TGTGCCTGGATTAAGGCGGGGTCAACCTACAATGAGCAGTTCTTC. The chain has TRBV30 and TRBJ2-1; D possibly corresponds to TRBD2 (6 bases). The CDR3 is made up of 15 amino acids. The germline V gene encodes CDR1 GTSNPN and CDR2 SVGIG (reference sequence). V was clipped by 4 bases and J by 2 bases, with 15 bases between them.